This TCR beta chain comes out of a study of control samples from healthy donors and cancer patients. Sequenced by immunoSEQ multiplex PCR; TCRdb stores in-frame clones only, minus some. The table shows fewer than 70,000 clones, with over 65% occurring only once. The CDR3 covers 13 residues. Germline CDR1 is WSHSY and CDR2 is SAAADI. V lost 0 bases and J lost 8, with 10 bases in between. The origin of this receptor is a woman aged 45-59 years with lung cancer. J is TRBJ1-1 and V is TRBV10-2; D is ambiguous. The sequenced sample consisted of PBMCs. CDR3 sequence (DNA): TGCGCCAGCAGTGAGTCGACGTTGGCAGAAGCTTTCTTT. Its translation: CASSESTLAEAFF.